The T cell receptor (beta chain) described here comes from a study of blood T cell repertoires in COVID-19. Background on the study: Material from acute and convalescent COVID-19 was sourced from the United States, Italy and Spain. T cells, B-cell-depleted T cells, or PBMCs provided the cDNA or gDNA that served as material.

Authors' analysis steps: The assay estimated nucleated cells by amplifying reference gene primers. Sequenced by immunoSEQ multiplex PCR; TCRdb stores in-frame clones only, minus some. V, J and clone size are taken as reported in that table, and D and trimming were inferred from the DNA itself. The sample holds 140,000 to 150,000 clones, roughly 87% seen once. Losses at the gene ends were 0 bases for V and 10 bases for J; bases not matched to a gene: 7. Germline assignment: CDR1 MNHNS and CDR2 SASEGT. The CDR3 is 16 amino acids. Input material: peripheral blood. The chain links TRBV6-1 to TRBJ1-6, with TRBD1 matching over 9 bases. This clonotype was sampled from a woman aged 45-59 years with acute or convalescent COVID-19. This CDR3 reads CASSEAQQGARSPLHF. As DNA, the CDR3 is TGTGCCAGCAGTGAAGCGCAACAGGGGGCTAGGTCACCCCTCCACTTT.